These 5 T cell receptor beta chains originate from one sample sequenced in a study of OX40 agonist ivuxolimab in advanced cancers. Measured with immunoSEQ multiplex PCR; TCRdb has only the in-frame clones, and not every one. The data show under 70,000 clones, more than 75% seen once. Sequences were derived from CD4+ or CD8+ T cells sorted from blood, sampled in a trial of the OX40 agonist ivuxolimab. These receptors were taken from an adult with an advanced solid tumor such as melanoma, head and neck, liver or kidney cancer.

This clone was seen a single time. The CDR3 DNA is TGTGCCAGCAGCTTAGGTGGAGGGGGTCCGAAGACCCAGTACTTC. It encodes CASSLGGGGPKTQYF. The chain employs TRBV11-2 and TRBJ2-5; D may match TRBD1 or TRBD2 (6 bases each). Germline CDR1 and CDR2: SGHAT and FQNNGV. This CDR3 contains 15 residues. Between the trimmed V and J ends, which lost 1 base and 6 bases, there was a span of 15 bases.

This chain uses TRBV10-3 with TRBJ1-5, with TRBD1 matching over 7 bases. The V gene's germline CDR1 is ENHRY and CDR2 SYGVKD. The CDR3 spans 14 residues. The V gene end was trimmed by 0 bases and the J gene end by 7 bases; junction bases not matched to a gene: 3. The CDR3 sequence: CAISESTGRQPQHF. CDR3 sequence (DNA): TGTGCCATCAGTGAGTCGACAGGGAGGCAGCCCCAGCATTTT.

The V gene is TRBV4-2, the J gene TRBJ1-2; TRBD1 matches 9 bases. This CDR3 has 14 residues. The ends lost 5 bases at V and 2 bases at J; junction bases unmatched: 3. Germline loops: CDR1 LGHNA, CDR2 YNFKEQ. CDR3 sequence (DNA): TGTGCCAGCAGCTCCGGGACAGGGAACTATGGCTACACCTTC. Translation: CASSSGTGNYGYTF.

The rearrangement links TRBV7-9 to TRBJ1-3; D possibly corresponds to TRBD1 (6 bases). Looked up from germline, CDR1 is SEHNR and CDR2 is FQNEAQ (reference sequence). The V and J ends lost 1 base and 0 bases respectively, with 7 bases between them. The CDR3 is 15 residues long. CDR3 amino acids: CASSLGGGSGNTIYF. In DNA form, the CDR3 reads TGTGCCAGCAGCTTAGGAGGGGGCTCTGGAAACACCATATATTTT.

The rearrangement joins TRBV27 to TRBJ2-3; no clear D gene. V lost 0 bases to trimming and J lost 3 bases, with 7 bases between them. Germline CDR1 and CDR2: MNHEY and SMNVEV (reference sequence). This CDR3 spans 14 amino acids. The CDR3 DNA reads as TGTGCCAGCAGTTTATCAGGAGCTACAGATACGCAGTATTTT. It encodes CASSLSGATDTQYF.